The 27 T cell receptor beta chains given below trace back to one sample, sequenced in a study of OX40 agonist ivuxolimab in advanced cancers. This table comes from immunoSEQ multiplex PCR, and its TCRdb copy is limited to in-frame clones, with some not included. The sample records tens of thousands of clones, 80% to 95% being singletons. The starting material was CD4+ or CD8+ T cells sorted from blood, obtained in a trial of the OX40 agonist ivuxolimab. The receptors shown here come from an adult with an advanced solid tumor such as melanoma, head and neck, liver or kidney cancer.

The chain joins TRBV19 to TRBJ2-1; TRBD2 matches 9 bases. The CDR3 length is 16 residues. Germline CDR1 is LNHDA and CDR2 is SQIVND (reference sequence). Trimming took 7 bases from V and 0 from J; bases not matched to a gene: 7. The chain's CDR3 is CASKTSGRSSYNEQFF. The CDR3 DNA sequence: TGTGCCAGTAAAACGAGCGGGAGGAGCTCCTACAATGAGCAGTTCTTC.

The chain recombines TRBV7-2 with TRBJ2-5, with TRBD2 matching over 7 bases. The V segment lost 2 bases and the J segment 5 bases; nucleotides outside the gene matches: 14. In germline, CDR1 is SGHTA, CDR2 FQGNSA. The CDR3 contains 17 residues. The CDR3 spells CASSLTFWAGERETQYF. The CDR3 bases are TGTGCCAGCAGCTTAACTTTCTGGGCGGGAGAGAGGGAGACCCAGTACTTC.

V is TRBV4-3 and J is TRBJ2-1; a weak D match, TRBD2 (5 bases). Germline CDR1 reads LGHNA; CDR2 reads YSLEER. This CDR3 is built from 13 residues. Trimming took off 0 bases at V and 12 bases at J, with 12 bases between the two ends. CDR3 residues: CASSQEREISQFF. The DNA for the CDR3 is TGCGCCAGCAGCCAAGAGAGGGAGATTTCGCAGTTCTTC.

The chain has TRBV18 and TRBJ2-1; D ambiguous. The ends were cut back, 3 bases at V and 0 bases at J, with 15 bases in the middle. This CDR3 region has 17 residues. The germline gives CDR1 KGHSH, CDR2 LQKENI. As DNA, the CDR3 is TGTGCCAGCTCACCTAATCCCAGTCAATCCTCCTACAATGAGCAGTTCTTC. Translated, it gives CASSPNPSQSSYNEQFF.

The J gene is TRBJ2-7, the V gene TRBV6-5, with 7 bases identical to TRBD1. CDR1 and CDR2 (germline): MNHEY, SVGAGI. The CDR3 runs 15 residues. The junction had 10 bases not matched to a gene; V was cut back by 6 bases and J by 2 bases. CDR3 nucleotide sequence: TGTGCCAGCAGACGTACCGGGACAGAACCCTACGAGCAGTACTTC. It specifies CASRRTGTEPYEQYF.

The chain employs TRBV27 and TRBJ2-3; D may be TRBD1 (5 bases). Trimming stripped 5 bases from V and 3 bases from J, with 15 bases between. Germline CDR1 MNHEY, CDR2 SMNVEV (reference sequence). CDR3 size: 15 residues. The CDR3 DNA follows: TGTGCCAGCAGTCGCCGACCTGGGGCAACAGATACGCAGTATTTT. Translating gives CASSRRPGATDTQYF.

The chain is built from TRBV4-1 and TRBJ1-2; 12 positions agree with TRBD1. The CDR3 is made up of 16 amino acids. V shed 3 bases and J 4 bases; nucleotides not matched to a gene: 6. Germline lookup yields CDR1 MGHRA and CDR2 YSYEKL. In DNA form, the CDR3 reads TGCGCCAGCAGCCAGGGGACAGGGGGCTTATCCTATGGCTACACCTTC. Its translation is CASSQGTGGLSYGYTF.

The chain carries TRBV5-6 and TRBJ1-1, with TRBD1 matching over 9 bases. Germline CDR1 is SGHDT and CDR2 is YYEEEE. The CDR3 totals 12 residues. The trim removed 2 bases at V and 12 bases at J, leaving 5 bases unmatched. This CDR3 is CASSFRDRATFF. CDR3 nucleotide sequence: TGTGCCAGCAGCTTCCGGGACAGGGCAACTTTCTTT.

The chain is built from TRBV19 and TRBJ2-7; a possible D gene is TRBD1 (5 bases). The germline V and J ends were trimmed by 5 bases and 0 bases, with 8 bases remaining between them. The germline gives CDR1 LNHDA, CDR2 SQIVND (reference sequence). The CDR3 is 13 residues long. CDR3: CASSSQGSYEQYF. The CDR3 nucleotides read TGTGCCAGTAGTTCCCAGGGCTCCTACGAGCAGTACTTC.

The rearrangement joins TRBV18 to TRBJ2-5; D is uncertain. V lost 3 bases and J 1 base, leaving 9 bases between the germline ends. Germline V gene lookup returns CDR1 KGHSH and CDR2 LQKENI. The length of the CDR3 is 14 residues. CDR3 in DNA: TGTGCCAGCTCACCGGCGCGTGGCCAAGAGACCCAGTACTTC. The encoded protein is CASSPARGQETQYF.

This chain links TRBV5-8 with TRBJ1-1; D gene ambiguous. The germline gives CDR1 SGHTS, CDR2 YDEGEE. The CDR3 sequence is 14 residues long. V lost 0 bases to trimming and J lost 1 base, with 7 bases between them. CDR3 in DNA: TGTGCCAGCAGCTTGGGGGGAGGGAACACTGAAGCTTTCTTT. Translating gives CASSLGGGNTEAFF. Filled out from reference TRBV5-8 and TRBJ1-1, the complete variable domain reads EAGVTQSPTHLIKTRGQQATLRCSPISGHTSVYWYQQALGLGLQFLLWYDEGEERNRGNFPPRFSGRQFPNYSSELNVNALELEDSALYLCASSLGGGNTEAFFGQGTRLTVV.

The rearrangement joins TRBV6-1 to TRBJ2-5, with TRBD1 matching over 9 bases. Germline V gene lookup returns CDR1 MNHNS and CDR2 SASEGT. The CDR3 consists of 14 residues. The V and J ends lost 4 bases and 3 bases, in that order; junction bases with no gene match: 3. This CDR3 reads CASSARTGEETQYF. CDR3 nucleotide sequence: TGTGCCAGCAGTGCTAGGACAGGGGAAGAGACCCAGTACTTC.

J is TRBJ1-1 and V is TRBV6-1; D is undetermined. This CDR3 comprises 14 residues. V lost 3 bases to trimming and J lost 4 bases, with 12 bases between them. Germline CDR1 MNHNS, CDR2 SASEGT. As DNA, the CDR3 is TGTGCCAGCAGTGAGGTCTTGGCAGGCACTGAAGCTTTCTTT. Protein product: CASSEVLAGTEAFF.

This chain joins TRBV5-4 and TRBJ2-1; TRBD1 matches 7 bases. Germline V gene data show CDR1 as SGHNT and CDR2 as YYREEE (reference sequence). The CDR3 runs to 15 residues. Losses at the gene ends were 3 bases for V and 8 bases for J; bases not matched to a gene: 11. The CDR3 spells CASSSWSFQGDEQFF. CDR3 in DNA: TGTGCCAGCAGCTCTTGGAGTTTCCAGGGGGATGAGCAGTTCTTC.

V usage is TRBV25-1 and J usage is TRBJ2-7; D is uncertain. With 6 bases removed from V and 6 bases from J, the gap between germline ends came to 9 bases. The CDR3 runs 11 residues. The germline V gene encodes CDR1 MGHDK and CDR2 SYGVNS. The CDR3 DNA reads TGTGCCAGCAGCAAGAATGCCGAGCAGTACTTC. It specifies CASSKNAEQYF.

The CDR3 sequence: CASSPSVGDQPQHF. As DNA, the CDR3 is TGTGCCAGCTCACCAAGTGTAGGGGATCAGCCCCAGCATTTT. The gene calls are TRBV18 and TRBJ1-5, with D possibly being TRBD1 (5 bases). Trimming stripped 2 bases from V and 5 bases from J, with 10 bases between. The CDR3 length is 14 residues. Germline loops: CDR1 KGHSH, CDR2 LQKENI.

Here the CDR3 reads CATAGMYNSPLHF. The DNA for the CDR3 is TGTGCCACCGCGGGGATGTATAATTCACCCCTCCACTTT. The rearrangement links TRBV27 to TRBJ1-6; D ambiguous. V lost 10 bases and J lost 4, with 11 bases in between. The CDR3 runs 13 residues. Germline CDR1 is MNHEY and CDR2 is SMNVEV (reference sequence).

The chain combines TRBV19 with TRBJ1-2, with no clear D. Germline V gives CDR1 LNHDA, CDR2 SQIVND (reference sequence). This CDR3 is 13 amino acids long. The V gene lost 6 bases and the J gene lost 5 bases, with 13 bases spanning the gap. CDR3 coding DNA: TGTGCCAGTAGACCCCCAGCTCCGTATGGCTACACCTTC. It yields the protein CASRPPAPYGYTF.

This clone was counted a single time. The chain carries TRBV19 and TRBJ1-4; D unclear. The V and J ends lost 6 bases and 0 bases respectively, with 5 bases between them. The CDR3 spans 13 residues. Per germline, CDR1 LNHDA and CDR2 SQIVND (reference sequence). Here the CDR3 DNA reads TGTGCCAGTAGGGGAACAACTAATGAAAAACTGTTTTTT. It encodes CASRGTTNEKLFF.

The genes are TRBV23-1 and TRBJ2-4; no clear D. TRBV23-1 has ORF status, its function being uncertain. Trimming took 0 bases from V and 0 from J, leaving 15 bases between them. This CDR3 comprises 18 residues. CDR3 region: CASSQSSKAAIAKNIQYF. For the CDR3, the DNA is TGCGCCAGCAGTCAATCTAGTAAAGCAGCCATAGCCAAAAACATTCAGTACTTC.

The J gene is TRBJ2-2, the V gene TRBV10-3; D ambiguous. CDR1 is ENHRY, CDR2 SYGVKD, per germline. This CDR3 comprises 11 residues. Deletions cut 4 bases from V and 6 bases from J, with 3 bases between. Here the CDR3 reads CAISGPGELFF. The CDR3 nucleotides are TGTGCCATCAGTGGACCCGGGGAGCTGTTTTTT.

In this sample, this clone turned up once. The V and J genes are TRBV4-1 and TRBJ2-7; TRBD1 matches at 12 bases. Germline V gene sequence: CDR1 MGHRA, CDR2 YSYEKL. The CDR3 totals 14 residues. The ends lost 3 bases at V and 6 bases at J; junction bases unmatched: 3. This CDR3 is CASSHSGQGAEQYF. In DNA, the CDR3 is TGCGCCAGCAGCCACTCGGGACAGGGGGCCGAGCAGTACTTC.

The CDR3 DNA reads TGTGCCAGCAGTTTCTCTGGCGGGGGGTCTTACAATGAGCAGTTCTTC. Its protein is CASSFSGGGSYNEQFF. The J gene is TRBJ2-1, the V gene TRBV28; TRBD2 matches 8 bases. V lost 3 bases, J lost 4 bases, and 8 bases stayed unmatched. The CDR3 length is 16 residues. Germline loops: CDR1 MDHEN, CDR2 SYDVKM.

This clone has a single count. J is TRBJ1-4 and V is TRBV9; D perhaps matches TRBD1 (6 bases). The CDR3 runs 14 residues. Trimming shortened V by 2 bases and J by 8 bases, and 13 bases separated the two germline ends. Germline CDR1 and CDR2: SGDLS and YYNGEE. This CDR3 is CASSVQGMDEKLFF. In DNA form, the CDR3 reads TGTGCCAGCAGCGTTCAGGGGATGGACGAAAAACTGTTTTTT.

The rearrangement links TRBV4-3 to TRBJ2-1; D not resolved. The CDR3 runs to 12 residues. In germline, CDR1 is LGHNA, CDR2 YSLEER. Trimming left V 0 bases short and J 15 bases short, with 12 bases between. CDR3 sequence reads: CASSQDGDPMFF. The CDR3 bases are TGCGCCAGCAGCCAAGACGGCGACCCTATGTTCTTC.

V and J are TRBV30 and TRBJ1-6; D gene uncertain. The CDR3 extends over 13 amino acids. Germline assignment: CDR1 GTSNPN and CDR2 SVGIG (reference sequence). V lost 3 bases and J lost 10, with 13 bases in between. The chain's CDR3 is CAWRDLNPSPLHF. For the CDR3, the DNA is TGTGCCTGGAGGGACCTAAACCCCTCACCCCTCCACTTT.

The gene calls are TRBV5-6 and TRBJ2-2; D possibly corresponds to TRBD2 (5 bases). The V gene lost 2 bases and the J gene lost 0 bases, with 11 bases spanning the gap. This CDR3 has 16 amino acids. Per germline, CDR1 SGHDT and CDR2 YYEEEE. CDR3 in DNA: TGTGCCAGCAGCTTATTTGCGGGCGCGAACACCGGGGAGCTGTTTTTT. Translation gives CASSLFAGANTGELFF.